This TCR beta chain was documented in a study of T cell repertoires in cytomegalovirus infection. Whole-study results and caveats: Predominance within the ex vivo response was attributable to HLA-C-restricted CMV-specific TCR beta clonotypes.

The V and J ends lost 5 bases and 4 bases, in that order; junction bases with no gene match: 10. The CDR3 runs 16 residues. The germline V gene has CDR1 SGHTA and CDR2 FQGTGA. This clonotype was found many times. Its target is not known. MiXCR, applied by TCRdb to the reads, yields one record per CDR3 protein. The sample comprises roughly 45,000 distinct CDR3 sequences, about 20% of which are singletons, and 70% to 90% rests with the top ten. The V call is TRBV7-3, the J call TRBJ2-3; 9 bases agree with TRBD2. Material: CD8+ T cells from cultured PBMCs, obtained from culture after CMV antigen stimulation. This receptor was taken from a human donor in good health (CMV status not recorded). Some clones in this sample may be carry-over from other donors' samples. The CDR3 DNA is TGTGCCAGCAGCCAATATAGCGGGAGTGGTGCAGATACGCAGTATTTT. Translation gives CASSQYSGSGADTQYF.